The entry that follows covers one TCR beta chain sequence. The antigen is not known. Germline and genes here are mouse. The sequence runs out 1 residue before the end of the CDR3; the remainder is reconstructed from the germline J gene. The sample comes from a study of tissue T cells after allogeneic stem cell transplantation. Study-level results: Across patients, clones rarely overlapped, yet motif clusters were shared tissue-specifically.

Assay: immunoSEQ multiplex PCR; the TCRdb copy retains only in-frame clones and omits some. The data contain about 50,000 clones, roughly 73% of them seen just once; the ten biggest clones take up about 0.7%. Germline CDR1 and CDR2: NNHNN and SYGAGS (reference sequence). This CDR3 contains 16 residues. Trimming took 0 bases from V and 5 from J; bases not matched to a gene: 6. This receptor was obtained from a pool of C57BL/6 mice in good health. The chain couples TRBV13-2 to TRBJ2-2, with TRBD2 matching 8 bases. What was sequenced was sorted cells pooled from one or two spleens. Partial CDR3 DNA: TGTGCCAGCGGTGATGCGAGGCTGGGGGGTACCGGGCAGCTCTAC. Translated: CASGDARLGGTGQLY. The CDR3 reads in full as CASGDARLGGTGQLYF.